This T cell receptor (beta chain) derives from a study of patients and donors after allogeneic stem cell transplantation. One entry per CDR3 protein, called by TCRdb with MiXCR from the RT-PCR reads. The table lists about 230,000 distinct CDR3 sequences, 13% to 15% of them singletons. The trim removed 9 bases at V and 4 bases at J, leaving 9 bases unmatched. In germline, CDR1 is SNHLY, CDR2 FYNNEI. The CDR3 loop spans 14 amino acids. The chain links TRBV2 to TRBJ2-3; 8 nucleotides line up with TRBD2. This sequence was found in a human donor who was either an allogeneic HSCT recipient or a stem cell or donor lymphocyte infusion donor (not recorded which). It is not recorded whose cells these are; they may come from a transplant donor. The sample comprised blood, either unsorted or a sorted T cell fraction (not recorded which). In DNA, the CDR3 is TGTGCCAGTTCCTGGCGGGGGGCCGCAGATACGCAGTATTTT. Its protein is CASSWRGAADTQYF. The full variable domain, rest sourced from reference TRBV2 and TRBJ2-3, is EPEVTQTPSHQVTQMGQEVILRCVPISNHLYFYWYRQILGQKVEFLVSFYNNEISEKSEIFDDQFSVERPDGSNFTLKIRSTKLEDSAMYFCASSWRGAADTQYFGPGTRLTVL.